The present TCR beta chain was sequenced within a study of cytomegalovirus exposure and HLA in healthy donors. Primers: 60 Vbeta forward and 13 Jbeta reverse. Assay used: immunoSEQ multiplex PCR; TCRdb lists only in-frame clones, some missing. The sample lists just over 200,000 clones, around 85% occurring once. Despite likely unrecorded immune exposures, the donors were nominally healthy at the time of sampling. This CDR3 is 16 amino acids long. From germline, CDR1 is SEHNR and CDR2 FQNEAQ (reference sequence). V lost 3 bases, J lost 6 bases, and 8 bases stayed unmatched. The chain uses TRBV7-9 and TRBJ2-4, with 10 bases fitting TRBD1. The sequence was obtained from a middle-aged man in good health and CMV-seronegative. Sequencing input: PBMCs. CDR3 sequence reads: CASSLGGTGDSNIQYF. CDR3 DNA sequence: TGTGCCAGCAGCTTGGGCGGGACAGGGGACTCAAACATTCAGTACTTC. The variable domain in full, completed from reference TRBV7-9 and TRBJ2-4, reads DTGVSQNPRHKITKRGQNVTFRCDPISEHNRLYWYRQTLGQGPEFLTYFQNEAQLEKSRLLSDRFSAERPKGSFSTLEIQRTEQGDSAMYLCASSLGGTGDSNIQYFGAGTRLSVL.